Listed below are T cell receptor beta chains from one sample, sequenced in a study of early T cells in non-severe SARS-CoV-2 infection. In TCRdb, the 5' RACE reads were re-called with MiXCR into one record per CDR3 protein. The table records some 57,000 distinct CDR3 sequences, 9.5% to 14% of them present only once. The sample taken for sequencing was whole blood. These receptors all stem from an adult who was a healthcare worker with PCR-confirmed SARS-CoV-2 infection or an uninfected control (not recorded which). Each CDR3 is given with its conserved first and last residue. The order of the fields is J gene, clone size, D gene, V gene, CDR3 protein, CDR3 DNA. D genes are given only for firm matches. Size tells how often a clone was seen (once, few, many) or the class of an expanded clone, and some rows leave it out.

J gene: TRBJ2-5; clone size: -; D gene: -; V gene: TRBV3-1; CDR3 protein: CASSQVLTQYF; CDR3 DNA: TGTGCCAGCAGCCAAGTACTAACCCAGTACTTC
J gene: TRBJ1-5; clone size: many; D gene: -; V gene: TRBV2; CDR3 protein: CASSERGGNQPQHF; CDR3 DNA: TGTGCCAGCAGTGAGAGGGGCGGCAATCAGCCCCAGCATTTT
J gene: TRBJ1-2; clone size: -; D gene: TRBD1; V gene: TRBV6-1; CDR3 protein: CASGTGIDYGYTF; CDR3 DNA: TGTGCCAGCGGGACAGGGATAGACTATGGCTACACCTTC
J gene: TRBJ1-2; clone size: many; D gene: -; V gene: TRBV6-5; CDR3 protein: CASSYSGTALLGYTF; CDR3 DNA: TGTGCCAGCAGTTACTCCGGGACGGCCCTTCTCGGCTACACCTTC
J gene: TRBJ1-5; clone size: few; D gene: TRBD1; V gene: TRBV6-6; CDR3 protein: CASSSPDRGQPQHF; CDR3 DNA: TGTGCCAGCAGTTCCCCGGACAGGGGGCAGCCCCAGCATTTT
J gene: TRBJ2-3; clone size: few; D gene: TRBD2; V gene: TRBV4-2; CDR3 protein: CASSQDNSGGADTQYF; CDR3 DNA: TGTGCCAGCAGCCAAGATAATAGCGGGGGGGCAGATACGCAGTATTTT
J gene: TRBJ2-2; clone size: -; D gene: -; V gene: TRBV28; CDR3 protein: CASSMIRAAGELFF; CDR3 DNA: TGTGCCAGCAGTATGATCCGGGCGGCCGGGGAGCTGTTTTTT
J gene: TRBJ1-1; clone size: many; D gene: -; V gene: TRBV20-1; CDR3 protein: CSARDRENTEAFF; CDR3 DNA: TGCAGTGCTAGAGATAGAGAGAACACTGAAGCTTTCTTT
J gene: TRBJ2-1; clone size: many; D gene: -; V gene: TRBV6-2/TRBV6-3; CDR3 protein: CASSNPTRRFF; CDR3 DNA: TGTGCCAGCAGCAATCCGACCCGGCGGTTCTTC
J gene: TRBJ2-2; clone size: many; D gene: -; V gene: TRBV11-2; CDR3 protein: CASSFVVGELFF; CDR3 DNA: TGTGCCAGCAGCTTTGTAGTTGGGGAGCTGTTTTTT
J gene: TRBJ1-3; clone size: many; D gene: -; V gene: TRBV18; CDR3 protein: CASSPSAVQGPDSGNTIYF; CDR3 DNA: TGTGCCAGCTCACCATCAGCGGTCCAGGGGCCAGACTCTGGAAACACCATATATTTT
J gene: TRBJ2-3; clone size: -; D gene: TRBD1; V gene: TRBV7-9; CDR3 protein: CASSQGTGGTDTQYF; CDR3 DNA: TGTGCCAGCAGCCAAGGGACAGGGGGCACAGATACGCAGTATTTT
J gene: TRBJ2-1; clone size: -; D gene: -; V gene: TRBV5-1; CDR3 protein: CASSPSRDPEFF; CDR3 DNA: TGCGCCAGCAGCCCGTCTCGCGATCCCGAGTTCTTC
J gene: TRBJ1-4; clone size: -; D gene: -; V gene: TRBV2; CDR3 protein: CASSKPGNEKLFF; CDR3 DNA: TGTGCCAGCAGCAAACCAGGGAATGAAAAACTGTTTTTT
J gene: TRBJ2-7; clone size: many; D gene: TRBD2; V gene: TRBV12-3/TRBV12-4; CDR3 protein: CASSSAGTRKQYF; CDR3 DNA: TGTGCCAGCAGTTCGGCCGGGACTAGGAAACAGTACTTC
J gene: TRBJ1-4; clone size: many; D gene: -; V gene: TRBV12-3/TRBV12-4; CDR3 protein: CASSLADSNEKLFF; CDR3 DNA: TGTGCCAGCAGTTTAGCGGACAGTAATGAAAAACTGTTTTTT
J gene: TRBJ1-1; clone size: many; D gene: -; V gene: TRBV7-9; CDR3 protein: CASSLDPKSLNTEAFF; CDR3 DNA: TGTGCCAGCAGCTTAGACCCTAAATCCTTGAACACTGAAGCTTTCTTT
J gene: TRBJ1-2; clone size: many; D gene: -; V gene: TRBV12-3/TRBV12-4; CDR3 protein: CASSPTSYGYTF; CDR3 DNA: TGTGCCAGCAGCCCGACCAGCTATGGCTACACCTTC
J gene: TRBJ2-1; clone size: -; D gene: -; V gene: TRBV19; CDR3 protein: CASSSQDWDNEQFF; CDR3 DNA: TGTGCCAGTAGCTCCCAGGACTGGGACAATGAGCAGTTCTTC
J gene: TRBJ1-1; clone size: few; D gene: -; V gene: TRBV20-1; CDR3 protein: CSARDRTVRTEAFF; CDR3 DNA: TGCAGTGCTAGAGATCGGACAGTACGCACTGAAGCTTTCTTT
J gene: TRBJ2-2; clone size: -; D gene: -; V gene: TRBV20-1; CDR3 protein: CSATDPKNGELFF; CDR3 DNA: TGCAGTGCCACCGACCCCAAGAACGGGGAGCTGTTTTTT
J gene: TRBJ1-2; clone size: many; D gene: -; V gene: TRBV7-2; CDR3 protein: CASSTTGFQTYGYTF; CDR3 DNA: TGTGCCAGCAGCACGACAGGATTTCAGACCTATGGCTACACCTTC
J gene: TRBJ1-1; clone size: -; D gene: -; V gene: TRBV12-3/TRBV12-4; CDR3 protein: CASSHTGLQNTEAFF; CDR3 DNA: TGTGCCAGCAGTCACACAGGGCTTCAAAACACTGAAGCTTTCTTT
J gene: TRBJ1-2; clone size: many; D gene: -; V gene: TRBV12-3/TRBV12-4; CDR3 protein: CASSHEVGRGYGYTF; CDR3 DNA: TGTGCCAGCAGCCACGAGGTGGGGCGAGGCTATGGCTACACCTTC
J gene: TRBJ1-1; clone size: -; D gene: -; V gene: TRBV12-3/TRBV12-4; CDR3 protein: CASGGLGMNTEAFF; CDR3 DNA: TGTGCCAGCGGGGGATTAGGCATGAACACTGAAGCTTTCTTT
J gene: TRBJ2-7; clone size: many; D gene: TRBD1; V gene: TRBV11-2; CDR3 protein: CASSLTAGGGYEQYF; CDR3 DNA: TGTGCCAGCAGCTTAACGGCAGGGGGCGGCTACGAGCAGTACTTC
J gene: TRBJ2-2; clone size: few; D gene: TRBD2; V gene: TRBV3-1; CDR3 protein: CASSQGASGGTNTGELFF; CDR3 DNA: TGTGCCAGCAGCCAAGGGGCTAGCGGGGGGACGAACACCGGGGAGCTGTTTTTT
J gene: TRBJ2-7; clone size: many; D gene: -; V gene: TRBV5-4; CDR3 protein: CASSLDWGSPYEQYF; CDR3 DNA: TGTGCCAGCAGCTTGGATTGGGGTTCTCCCTACGAGCAGTACTTC
J gene: TRBJ2-7; clone size: many; D gene: TRBD1; V gene: TRBV6-5; CDR3 protein: CASSVGQGYPSYEQYF; CDR3 DNA: TGTGCCAGCAGTGTGGGACAGGGTTACCCCTCCTACGAGCAGTACTTC
J gene: TRBJ1-5; clone size: -; D gene: -; V gene: TRBV6-5; CDR3 protein: CASSYSPNQPQHF; CDR3 DNA: TGTGCCAGCAGTTACTCGCCCAATCAGCCCCAGCATTTT
J gene: TRBJ1-2; clone size: many; D gene: TRBD1; V gene: TRBV5-6; CDR3 protein: CASSSGTGAHGYTF; CDR3 DNA: TGTGCCAGCAGCTCCGGGACAGGGGCTCATGGCTACACCTTC
J gene: TRBJ1-6; clone size: many; D gene: -; V gene: TRBV30; CDR3 protein: CAWDGGDSPLHF; CDR3 DNA: TGTGCCTGGGACGGCGGCGATTCACCCCTCCACTTT
J gene: TRBJ2-7; clone size: -; D gene: -; V gene: TRBV29-1; CDR3 protein: CSVETSGPRSSYEQYF; CDR3 DNA: TGCAGCGTTGAAACCTCAGGGCCTAGGAGCTCCTACGAGCAGTACTTC
J gene: TRBJ2-2; clone size: many; D gene: TRBD1; V gene: TRBV2; CDR3 protein: CASSRQGTNTGELFF; CDR3 DNA: TGTGCCAGCAGTCGACAGGGAACGAACACCGGGGAGCTGTTTTTT
J gene: TRBJ2-5; clone size: few; D gene: -; V gene: TRBV7-9; CDR3 protein: CASSSNGGGREGQETQYF; CDR3 DNA: TGTGCCAGCAGCTCCAACGGCGGTGGTAGGGAAGGCCAAGAGACCCAGTACTTC
J gene: TRBJ2-3; clone size: many; D gene: -; V gene: TRBV2; CDR3 protein: CASRYGGNTDTQYF; CDR3 DNA: TGTGCCAGCAGATACGGGGGAAACACAGATACGCAGTATTTT
J gene: TRBJ2-2; clone size: few; D gene: -; V gene: TRBV12-3/TRBV12-4; CDR3 protein: CASSLASNTGELFF; CDR3 DNA: TGTGCCAGCAGTTTAGCTTCGAACACCGGGGAGCTGTTTTTT
J gene: TRBJ2-3; clone size: many; D gene: TRBD2; V gene: TRBV20-1; CDR3 protein: CSARPYSGGAGTDTQYF; CDR3 DNA: TGCAGTGCTAGACCCTATAGCGGGGGGGCTGGAACAGATACGCAGTATTTT
J gene: TRBJ1-4; clone size: -; D gene: -; V gene: TRBV9; CDR3 protein: CASSVGDNRLFF; CDR3 DNA: TGTGCCAGCAGCGTAGGGGACAATCGACTGTTTTTT
J gene: TRBJ2-1; clone size: many; D gene: TRBD1; V gene: TRBV4-3; CDR3 protein: CASSQQDRVGYNEQFF; CDR3 DNA: TGCGCCAGCAGCCAACAGGACAGGGTCGGCTACAATGAGCAGTTCTTC